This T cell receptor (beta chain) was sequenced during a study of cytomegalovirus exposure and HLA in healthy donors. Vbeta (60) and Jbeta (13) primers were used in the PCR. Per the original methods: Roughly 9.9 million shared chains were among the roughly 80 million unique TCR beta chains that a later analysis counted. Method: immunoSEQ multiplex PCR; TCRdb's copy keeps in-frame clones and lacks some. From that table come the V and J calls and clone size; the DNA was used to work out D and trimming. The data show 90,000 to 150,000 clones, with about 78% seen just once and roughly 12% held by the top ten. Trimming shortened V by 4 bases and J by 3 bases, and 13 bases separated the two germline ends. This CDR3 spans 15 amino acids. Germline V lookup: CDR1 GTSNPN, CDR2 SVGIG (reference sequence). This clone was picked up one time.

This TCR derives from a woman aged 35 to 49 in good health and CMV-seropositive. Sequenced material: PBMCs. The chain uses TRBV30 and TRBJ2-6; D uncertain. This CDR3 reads CAWTTHISGANVLTF. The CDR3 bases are TGTGCCTGGACTACTCATATAAGTGGGGCCAACGTCCTGACTTTC.